This T cell receptor beta chain was profiled in a study of blood T cell repertoires in COVID-19. Background on the study: Some COVID-19 samples were acute and others convalescent; all came from the United States, Italy and Spain. PBMCs, B-cell-depleted T cells, or T cells were the source of the cDNA or gDNA that made up the material.

How the authors handled the data: Amplification of reference gene primers provided the estimated nucleated cell counts. Data came from immunoSEQ multiplex PCR; TCRdb stores just in-frame clones and leaves some out. The DNA was the basis for D and trimming; V, J and clone size are from that table. The table lists about 99,000 clones, roughly nine tenths of them singletons, with 5.1% in the top ten. CDR3 length: 17 residues. Per the germline V gene, CDR1 is LGHNA and CDR2 is YNFKEQ. V was pared by 1 base and J by 4 bases, with 5 bases of the junction left unmatched. The sample consisted of peripheral blood. The TCR was taken from a human donor in a cohort sampled during active COVID-19. V usage is TRBV4-2 and J usage is TRBJ2-7, with 15 bases fitting TRBD2. CDR3 coding DNA: TGTGCCAGCAGCCAAGGGACTAGCGGGGGGGCCGGGTACGAGCAGTACTTC. Amino acids: CASSQGTSGGAGYEQYF.